Below, 2 T cell receptor beta chains from the same sample are listed, as sequenced in a study of blood T cell repertoires in COVID-19. The assay was immunoSEQ multiplex PCR, and TCRdb's table has in-frame clones only and misses some. Among 200,000 to 250,000 clones, 85% to 90% were seen once, and the ten largest hold 1.3% to 1.5%. Sequencing was carried out using peripheral blood. These receptors originate from a man older than 75 with acute or convalescent COVID-19.

V is TRBV7-2 and J is TRBJ1-1; 7 bases fit TRBD1. The CDR3 spans 16 residues. With 5 bases clipped from V and 3 bases from J, the junction kept 12 bases outside the gene matches. Germline V CDR1 and CDR2: SGHTA, FQGNSA. The DNA for the CDR3 is TGTGCCAGCAGCCCAGCAAGGAGGGGGCCGGACACTGAAGCTTTCTTT. The encoded protein is CASSPARRGPDTEAFF.

J is TRBJ2-3 and V is TRBV7-2, with 14 positions matching TRBD2. This CDR3 is 16 amino acids long. Germline lookup yields CDR1 SGHTA and CDR2 FQGNSA. V lost 2 bases, J lost 4 bases, and 2 bases stayed unmatched. For the CDR3, the DNA is TGTGCCAGCAGCTTATGGGGACTAGCGGGGGCAGATACGCAGTATTTT. It yields the protein CASSLWGLAGADTQYF.